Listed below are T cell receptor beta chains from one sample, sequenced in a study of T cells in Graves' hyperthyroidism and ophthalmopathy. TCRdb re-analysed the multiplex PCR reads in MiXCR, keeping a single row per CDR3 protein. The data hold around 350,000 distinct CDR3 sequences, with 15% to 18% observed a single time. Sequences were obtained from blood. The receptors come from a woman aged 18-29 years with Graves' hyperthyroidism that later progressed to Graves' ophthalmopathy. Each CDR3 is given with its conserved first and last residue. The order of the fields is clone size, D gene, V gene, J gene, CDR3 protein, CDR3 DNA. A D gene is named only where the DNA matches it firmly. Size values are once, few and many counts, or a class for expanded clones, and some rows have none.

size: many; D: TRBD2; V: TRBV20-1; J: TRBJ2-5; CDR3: CSAPLSGRDPRESQYF; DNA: TGCAGTGCCCCACTTAGCGGGAGGGACCCAAGAGAGTCCCAGTACTTC
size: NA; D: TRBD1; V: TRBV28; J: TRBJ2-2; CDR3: CASRTDRDMNTGELFF; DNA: TGTGCCAGCAGAACCGACAGGGACATGAACACCGGGGAGCTGTTTTTT
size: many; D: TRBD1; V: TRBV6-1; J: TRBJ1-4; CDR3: CASLQGKVPRDRGREKLFF; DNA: TGTGCCAGCCTCCAAGGCAAAGTCCCCCGGGACAGGGGACGTGAAAAACTGTTTTTT
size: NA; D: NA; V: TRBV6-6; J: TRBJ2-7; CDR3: CASSYGEPSSYEQYF; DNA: TGTGCCAGCAGTTACGGGGAGCCGAGCTCCTACGAGCAGTACTTC
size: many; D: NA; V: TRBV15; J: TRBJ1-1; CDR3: CATSRDLSSEAFF; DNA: TGTGCCACCAGCAGAGATCTCTCCTCTGAAGCTTTCTTT
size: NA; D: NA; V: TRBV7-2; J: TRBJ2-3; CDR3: CASSLESPDTQYF; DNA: TGTGCCAGCAGCTTAGAATCGCCAGATACGCAGTATTTT
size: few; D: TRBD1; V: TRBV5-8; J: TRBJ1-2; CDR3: CASSPRDRGPYGYTF; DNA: TGTGCCAGCAGTCCGCGGGACAGGGGACCCTATGGCTACACCTTC
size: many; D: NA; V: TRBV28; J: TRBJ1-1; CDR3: CASSLTGRRNTEAFF; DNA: TGTGCCAGCAGTCTAACAGGGAGGAGGAACACTGAAGCTTTCTTT
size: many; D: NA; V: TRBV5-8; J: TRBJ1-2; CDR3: CASDAGGYGYTF; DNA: TGTGCCAGCGATGCGGGGGGCTATGGCTACACCTTC
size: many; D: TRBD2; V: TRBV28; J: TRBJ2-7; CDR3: CASTTLGGEPGYEQYF; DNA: TGTGCCAGCACCACACTCGGGGGGGAACCAGGCTACGAGCAGTACTTC
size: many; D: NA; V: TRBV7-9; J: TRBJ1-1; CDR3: CASSPGGSNTEAFF; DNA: TGTGCCAGCAGCCCCGGGGGCTCAAACACTGAAGCTTTCTTT
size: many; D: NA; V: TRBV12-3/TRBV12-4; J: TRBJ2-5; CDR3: CASSLFQETQYF; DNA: TGTGCCAGCAGTTTATTTCAAGAGACCCAGTACTTC
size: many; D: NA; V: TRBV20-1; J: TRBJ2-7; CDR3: CSAWGQLSYEQYF; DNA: TGCAGTGCCTGGGGACAACTTTCCTACGAGCAGTACTTC
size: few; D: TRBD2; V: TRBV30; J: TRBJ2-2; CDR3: CAWTSGRNTGELFF; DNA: TGTGCCTGGACTAGCGGGAGGAACACCGGGGAGCTGTTTTTT
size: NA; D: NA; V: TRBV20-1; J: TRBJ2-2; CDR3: CSARPVVTGELFF; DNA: TGCAGTGCTAGACCGGTGGTTACCGGGGAGCTGTTTTTT
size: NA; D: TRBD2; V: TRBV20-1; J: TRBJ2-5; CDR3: CSAKVSGRGETQYF; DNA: TGCAGTGCTAAAGTTAGCGGGAGGGGGGAGACCCAGTACTTC